The sequence of this T cell receptor beta chain was determined in a study of blood T cell repertoires in COVID-19. For the study at large: COVID-19 samples from acute and convalescent phases originated in the United States, Italy and Spain.

V lost 2 bases, J lost 9 bases, and 15 bases lay in between. Looked up from germline, CDR1 is SGHRS and CDR2 is YFSETQ. CDR3 size: 14 residues. Self-reported history from a screening survey and questionnaire set each donor's cohort. A COVID-19 case was met by exposed participants within 2 weeks before study entry. In the original analysis: Researchers report that nucleated cell counts were estimated from reference gene primer amplification. Profiled with immunoSEQ multiplex PCR; TCRdb holds only in-frame clones, not every one. Clonal size and the V and J genes are those of that table, whereas D and trimming came from the DNA. The sample lists some 290,000 clones, over 90% occurring once.

This clonotype was sampled from a woman in her twenties or thirties who had been exposed to COVID-19. The chain uses TRBV5-1 and TRBJ2-1; possibly TRBD2 for D (5 bases). Specimen: PBMCs or T cells enriched from blood (not recorded which). The chain's CDR3 is CASSFNVKGAEQFF. As DNA, the CDR3 is TGCGCCAGCAGCTTCAATGTGAAGGGAGCTGAGCAGTTCTTC.